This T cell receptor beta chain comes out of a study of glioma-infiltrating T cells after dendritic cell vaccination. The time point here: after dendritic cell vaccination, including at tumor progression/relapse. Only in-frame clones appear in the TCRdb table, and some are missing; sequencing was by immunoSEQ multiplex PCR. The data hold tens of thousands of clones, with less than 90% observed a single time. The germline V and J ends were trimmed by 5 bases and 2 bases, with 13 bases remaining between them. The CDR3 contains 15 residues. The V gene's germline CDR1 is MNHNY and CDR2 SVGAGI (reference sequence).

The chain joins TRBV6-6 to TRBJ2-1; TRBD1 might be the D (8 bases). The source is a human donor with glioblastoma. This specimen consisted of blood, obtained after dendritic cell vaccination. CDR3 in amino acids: CASSLQGGAYNEQFF. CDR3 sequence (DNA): TGTGCCAGCAGTCTACAGGGGGGGGCCTACAATGAGCAGTTCTTC.